Below are 19 T cell receptor beta chains sequenced from a single sample in a study of T cells in Graves' hyperthyroidism and ophthalmopathy. Using RNA transcripts as the source, TCR beta CDR3 regions were amplified. First-round RT-PCR with HTBI primers amplified the TCR CDR3 region. Using its own MiXCR run on the multiplex PCR reads, TCRdb lists one record per CDR3 protein. The sample gives hundreds of thousands of distinct CDR3 sequences, around 15% of which show up once; roughly a fifth is in the top ten. Sequencing was done on a sample of blood. All receptors come from a woman in her sixties or seventies with Graves' ophthalmopathy.

There are many counts of this clonotype. This rearrangement joins TRBV6-1 to TRBJ2-1; no clear D gene. The CDR3 runs to 11 residues. Germline assignment: CDR1 MNHNS and CDR2 SASEGT. The ends were cut back, 7 bases at V and 12 bases at J, with 13 bases in the middle. This chain's CDR3 is CASTAQDGQFF. CDR3 in DNA: TGTGCCAGCACTGCCCAGGACGGGCAGTTCTTC.

This rearrangement joins TRBV19 to TRBJ2-7; perhaps D is TRBD1 or TRBD2 (5 bases each). The germline V and J ends were trimmed by 1 base and 6 bases, with 13 bases remaining between them. The CDR3 is 14 residues long. Germline CDR1 reads LNHDA; CDR2 reads SQIVND (reference sequence). The CDR3 DNA sequence: TGTGCCAGTAGTATAGTTGAGGGGCTCGGCGAGCAGTACTTC. Amino acids: CASSIVEGLGEQYF.

This clonotype has at least ten counts. V gene TRBV11-2 combines with J gene TRBJ2-3; D is unclear. This CDR3 contains 14 residues. The ends were cut back, 7 bases at V and 1 base at J, with 12 bases in the middle. Per the germline V gene, CDR1 is SGHAT and CDR2 is FQNNGV. DNA of the CDR3: TGTGCCAGCAATTGGGGTCGGGGCACAGATACGCAGTATTTT. As protein: CASNWGRGTDTQYF.

This sequence joins TRBV19 and TRBJ1-4, with 11 nucleotides matching TRBD1. V lost 7 bases, J lost 7 bases, and 8 bases stayed unmatched. The germline gives CDR1 LNHDA, CDR2 SQIVND (reference sequence). The CDR3 is 15 residues long. CDR3 sequence reads: CASTYTGTGGEKLFF. CDR3 bases: TGTGCCAGTACCTACACCGGGACAGGGGGTGAAAAACTGTTTTTT.

Remarks on this clonotype: A clone one base away is much larger, so this may be a read error. The CDR3 bases are TGTGCCAGCAGTTTATCGGCAGTACCTAATGGAAAACTGTTTTTT. Its translation is CASSLSAVPNGKLFF. The chain is built from TRBV27 and TRBJ1-4; D gene unclear. Per the germline V gene, CDR1 is MNHEY and CDR2 is SMNVEV (reference sequence). CDR3 length: 15 amino acids.

This clonotype appeared a few times. The rearrangement links TRBV10-3 to TRBJ2-3; 12 nucleotides align to TRBD2. The germline V gene encodes CDR1 ENHRY and CDR2 SYGVKD. V gave up 4 bases and J gave up 3 bases; unmatched junction bases: 2. This CDR3 has 15 residues. As DNA, the CDR3 is TGTGCCATCAGTGGGACTAGCGGGATAACAGATACGCAGTATTTT. Translating it yields CAISGTSGITDTQYF.

The table lists this clonotype with many counts. V usage is TRBV30 and J usage is TRBJ2-1; weak D call: TRBD2 (6 bases). The CDR3 runs 15 residues. Looked up from germline, CDR1 is GTSNPN and CDR2 is SVGIG (reference sequence). Trimming shortened V by 3 bases and J by 0 bases, and 12 bases separated the two germline ends. The CDR3 coding sequence is TGTGCCTGGAGCGTACCCGGGAGCTCCTACAATGAGCAGTTCTTC. It yields the protein CAWSVPGSSYNEQFF.

There are many counts of this clonotype. V gene TRBV7-8 combines with J gene TRBJ2-1; TRBD1 is a possible D gene (8 bases). The CDR3 has 15 amino acids. Trimming shortened V by 3 bases and J by 4 bases, and 13 bases separated the two germline ends. In germline, CDR1 is SGHVS, CDR2 FQNEAQ. CDR3 amino acids: CASSFDRGGYNEQFF. The CDR3 DNA reads TGTGCCAGCAGCTTTGACAGGGGAGGGTACAATGAGCAGTTCTTC. Full variable domain (rest looked up from reference TRBV7-8 and TRBJ2-1): GAGVSQSPRYKVAKRGQDVALRCDPISGHVSLFWYQQALGQGPEFLTYFQNEAQLDKSGLPSDRFFAERPEGSVSTLKIQRTQQEDSAVYLCASSFDRGGYNEQFFGPGTRLTVL.

CDR3 coding DNA: TGCAGTGCTCCACAGGGGGCCGGGGAGACCCAGTACTTC. It is translated as CSAPQGAGETQYF. The chain uses TRBV20-1 and TRBJ2-5; the match to TRBD1 covers 9 bases. CDR3 length: 13 residues. V was pared by 5 bases and J by 5 bases, with 6 bases of the junction left unmatched. Germline V gene sequence: CDR1 DFQATT, CDR2 SNEGSKA (reference sequence).

This clonotype was seen ten or more times. V gene TRBV7-6 combines with J gene TRBJ2-3; D not resolved. Trimming took off 5 bases at V and 0 bases at J, with 12 bases between the two ends. The CDR3 loop spans 15 amino acids. In germline, CDR1 is SGHVS, CDR2 FNYEAQ. CDR3 sequence reads: CASSPQAGSTDTQYF. As DNA, the CDR3 is TGTGCCAGCAGCCCCCAGGCCGGGAGCACAGATACGCAGTATTTT.

V and J are TRBV3-1 and TRBJ1-4; TRBD1 agrees at 7 bases. Germline CDR1 is LGHDT and CDR2 is YNNKEL (reference sequence). J was trimmed by 5 bases and V by 2 bases; bases with no gene match: 8. The CDR3 is 16 residues long. The DNA for the CDR3 is TGTGCCAGCAGCCAACCTTTGACAGGGACGAATGAAAAACTGTTTTTT. It codes for CASSQPLTGTNEKLFF.

The rearrangement links TRBV28 to TRBJ1-2, with no clear D. The CDR3 sequence is 14 residues long. Germline loops: CDR1 MDHEN, CDR2 SYDVKM. V was clipped by 1 base and J by 2 bases, with 8 bases between them. CDR3 nucleotides: TGTGCCAGCAGTTTATATTTAGAGAACTATGGCTACACCTTC. It yields the protein CASSLYLENYGYTF.

Concerning this clonotype itself: A much larger clone differs by one base, so this may be a read error. V gene TRBV3-1 combines with J gene TRBJ1-2, with D possibly being TRBD1 (6 bases). Trimming removed 4 bases from V and 2 bases from J, with 11 bases in between. There are 14 residues in the CDR3. The germline V gene has CDR1 LGHDT and CDR2 YNNKEL (reference sequence). The CDR3 region is CASSRAQGNYGYTF. CDR3 bases: TGTGCCAGCAGCCGGGCGCAGGGGAACTATGGCTACACCTTC.

This clonotype was detected only a few times. The chain links TRBV20-1 to TRBJ2-1; 8 nucleotides agree with TRBD1. Germline-derived CDR1 and CDR2 are DFQATT and SNEGSKA (reference sequence). The CDR3 has 15 amino acids. With V trimmed by 3 bases and J by 7 bases, 11 bases remained unmatched. CDR3 bases: TGCAGTGCTAGCTCAGGGGGCCGCTCCAGGAATGAGCAGTTCTTC. Amino acids: CSASSGGRSRNEQFF.

With regard to this clonotype: Because the CDR3 is missing its conserved closing phenylalanine or tryptophan, this is likely a read error. The chain recombines TRBV19 with TRBJ2-7; unclear D gene. The germline V and J ends were trimmed by 1 base and 7 bases, with 8 bases remaining between them. Germline V gives CDR1 LNHDA, CDR2 SQIVND (reference sequence). The CDR3 runs 12 residues. CDR3 protein: CASSIVKGEQYL. CDR3 nucleotide sequence: TGTGCCAGTAGTATAGTTAAGGGAGAGCAGTACCTC.

This CDR3 is CASSYDRGPTNTQYF. The CDR3, as DNA: TGTGCCAGCAGTTACGACAGGGGGCCCACGAATACGCAGTATTTT. The chain links TRBV6-1 to TRBJ2-3; 10 nucleotides align to TRBD1. The CDR3 length is 15 residues. Looked up from germline, CDR1 is MNHNS and CDR2 is SASEGT. Trimming at V came to 5 bases and at J to 7 bases, leaving 9 bases not matched to a gene.

This clonotype occurred many times. The chain uses TRBV7-3 and TRBJ1-2, with D hard to call. CDR1 is SGHTA, CDR2 FQGTGA, per germline. CDR3 length: 13 amino acids. V was pared by 0 bases and J by 4 bases, with 6 bases between. The chain's CDR3 is CASSLTGSYGYTF. The CDR3 DNA reads as TGTGCCAGCAGCTTAACAGGGAGCTATGGCTACACCTTC.

V usage is TRBV3-1 and J usage is TRBJ2-2; TRBD2 matches 14 bases. This CDR3 is 19 amino acids long. The V segment lost 2 bases and the J segment 1 base; nucleotides outside the gene matches: 6. Germline CDR1 and CDR2: LGHDT and YNNKEL (reference sequence). CDR3 nucleotides: TGTGCCAGCAGCCAATGGGGACTAGCGGGAGACAAGAACACCGGGGAGCTGTTTTTT. Amino acid sequence: CASSQWGLAGDKNTGELFF.

This clonotype was observed a few times. The CDR3 here is CASSVVPSNTGELFF. The CDR3 DNA reads TGTGCCAGCAGCGTAGTCCCTAGCAACACCGGGGAGCTGTTTTTT. The chain couples TRBV9 to TRBJ2-2; possible D gene TRBD2, 5 bases. The CDR3 has 15 residues. V lost 0 bases and J 2 bases, leaving 8 bases between the germline ends. Germline V gene sequence: CDR1 SGDLS, CDR2 YYNGEE.